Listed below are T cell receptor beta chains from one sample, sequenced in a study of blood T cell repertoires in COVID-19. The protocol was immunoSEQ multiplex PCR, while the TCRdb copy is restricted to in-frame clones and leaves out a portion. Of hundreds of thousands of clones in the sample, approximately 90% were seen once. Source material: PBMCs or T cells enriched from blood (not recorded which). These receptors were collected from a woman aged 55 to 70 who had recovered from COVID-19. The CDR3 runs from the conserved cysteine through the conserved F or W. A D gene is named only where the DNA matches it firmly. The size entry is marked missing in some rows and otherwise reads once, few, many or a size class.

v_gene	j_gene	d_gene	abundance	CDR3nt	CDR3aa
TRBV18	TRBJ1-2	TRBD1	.	TGTGCCAGCTCACCGGGACAGCAGTCGGGCTACACCTTC	CASSPGQQSGYTF
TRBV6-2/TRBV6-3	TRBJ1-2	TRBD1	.	TGTGCCAGCAGTTGGGGGACAGGGGATTTAAACTATGGCTACACCTTC	CASSWGTGDLNYGYTF
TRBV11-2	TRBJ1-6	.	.	TGTGCCAGCAGCTTAGTCCCTCGGGGTAGCTCCTATAATTCACCCCTCCACTTT	CASSLVPRGSSYNSPLHF
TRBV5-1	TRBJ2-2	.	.	TGCGCCAGCAGCCTTCGGGGATTGAACACCGGGGAGCTGTTTTTT	CASSLRGLNTGELFF
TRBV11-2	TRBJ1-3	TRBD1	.	TGTGCCAGCAGCCGACGACAGGGGGTTGGAAACACCATATATTTT	CASSRRQGVGNTIYF
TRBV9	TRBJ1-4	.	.	TGTGCCAGCAGCGTAGCTGATGAAGGGTCGGGGGATGAAAAACTGTTTTTT	CASSVADEGSGDEKLFF
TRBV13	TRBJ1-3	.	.	TGTGCCAGCAGCTTAGGCCGTTCACTCGCCTCTGGAAACACCATATATTTT	CASSLGRSLASGNTIYF
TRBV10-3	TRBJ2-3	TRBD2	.	TGTGCCATCAGGATTAGCGGGGGCCAGCAAGATACGCAGTATTTT	CAIRISGGQQDTQYF
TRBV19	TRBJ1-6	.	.	TGTGCCAGTAGGACAGGAAATTCACCCCTCCACTTT	CASRTGNSPLHF
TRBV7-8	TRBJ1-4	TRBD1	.	TGTGCCAGCAGCCGGGACAGTTCTAATGAAAAACTGTTTTTT	CASSRDSSNEKLFF
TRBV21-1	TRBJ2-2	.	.	TGTGCCAGCAGCAAAAAGGCGAGGAGACCCCTTGTCTTCTCCGGGGAGCTGTTTTTT	CASSKKARRPLVFSGELFF
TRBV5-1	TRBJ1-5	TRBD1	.	TGCGCCAGCAGCGAACGACCGGGACAGGGGGCTTATGGAGATCAGCCCCAGCATTTT	CASSERPGQGAYGDQPQHF
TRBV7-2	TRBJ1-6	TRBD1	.	TGTGCCAGCAGCGGGCGGACAGGAGGGGATTCACCCCTCCACTTT	CASSGRTGGDSPLHF
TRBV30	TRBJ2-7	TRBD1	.	TGTGCCTGGAGTGCATACTACGGGACAGGGTTAGACGAGCAGTACTTC	CAWSAYYGTGLDEQYF
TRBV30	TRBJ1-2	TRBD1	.	TGTGCCTGGAGTCTCCGGACAGGGCCCCATGGCTACACCTTC	CAWSLRTGPHGYTF
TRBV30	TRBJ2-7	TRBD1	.	TGTGCCTGGGTAAAGGGAGACAGGGGCCACGAGCAGTACTTC	CAWVKGDRGHEQYF
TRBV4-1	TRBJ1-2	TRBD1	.	TGCGCCAGCAGCCAAGTGGAGGTCGACAGGGGGGATGGCTACACCTTC	CASSQVEVDRGDGYTF
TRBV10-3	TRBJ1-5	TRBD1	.	TGTGCCATCAGAGGGACAGATAGCAATCAGCCCCAGCATTTT	CAIRGTDSNQPQHF
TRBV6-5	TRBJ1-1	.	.	TGTGCCAGCAGTTACTTCGGGGGGCAAAAAGCTTTCTTT	CASSYFGGQKAFF
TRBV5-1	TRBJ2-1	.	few	TGCGCCAGCAGCTTGGATTACGGGAATGAGCAGTTCTTC	CASSLDYGNEQFF
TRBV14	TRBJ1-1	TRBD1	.	TGTGCCAGCAGCCGCCTCCTAGGGACAGGGGACACTGAAGCTTTCTTT	CASSRLLGTGDTEAFF
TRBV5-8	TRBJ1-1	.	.	TGTGCCAGCAGCCCGGGAGCAGGGCGAGCTTTCTTT	CASSPGAGRAFF
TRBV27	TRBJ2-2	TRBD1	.	TGTGCCAGCAGTAAGACAGGGGCAGGGGAGCTGTTTTTT	CASSKTGAGELFF
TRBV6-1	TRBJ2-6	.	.	TGTGCCAGCAGTGAAGCGGTACAGTTTGGGTCTGGGGCCAACGTCCTGACTTTC	CASSEAVQFGSGANVLTF
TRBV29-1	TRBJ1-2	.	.	TGCAGCGTTGAATGGAGGGGTGGGTACGGCTACACCTTC	CSVEWRGGYGYTF
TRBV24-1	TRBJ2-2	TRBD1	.	TGTGCCACCAGTGATTCTCGGACAGGGCGCTCCGGGGAGCTGTTTTTT	CATSDSRTGRSGELFF
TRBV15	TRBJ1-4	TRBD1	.	TGTGCCACCAGCAGAATCGACAGGGGGCAAAAACTGTTTTTT	CATSRIDRGQKLFF
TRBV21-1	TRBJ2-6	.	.	TGTGCCAGCAGCAAAAGCCGCGGGGGGGCTGGGGCCAACGTCCTGACTTTC	CASSKSRGGAGANVLTF
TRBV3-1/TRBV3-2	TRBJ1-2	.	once	TGTGCCAGCAGCCCGAGCTTGACAGTGAACTATGGCTACACCTTC	CASSPSLTVNYGYTF
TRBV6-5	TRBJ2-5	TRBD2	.	TGTGCCAGCAGGGGGAGCGGGGGGCGATCAGAGACCCAGTACTTC	CASRGSGGRSETQYF
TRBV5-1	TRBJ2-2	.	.	TGCGCCAGCAGCTCTAGGGGGTCATCGAACACCGGGGAGCTGTTTTTT	CASSSRGSSNTGELFF
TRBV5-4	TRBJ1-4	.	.	TGTGCCAGCAGCGCCATCCGGGACACGGGAAAACTGTTTTTT	CASSAIRDTGKLFF
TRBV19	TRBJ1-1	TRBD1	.	TGTGCCACAGACAGGGGGCTTGCGAACACTGAAGCTTTCTTT	CATDRGLANTEAFF
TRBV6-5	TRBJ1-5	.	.	TGTGCCAGCAGTAGCTTTAGCAATCAGCCCCAGCATTTT	CASSSFSNQPQHF
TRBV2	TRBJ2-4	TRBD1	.	TGTGCCAGCAGTTCAGGGGGAGTTCAGTACTTC	CASSSGGVQYF
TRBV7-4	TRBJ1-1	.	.	TGTGCCAGCAGAGGACAGAAGAACACTGAAGCTTTCTTT	CASRGQKNTEAFF
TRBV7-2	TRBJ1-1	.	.	TGTGCCAGCAGTCGTCAAACGGGAGACACTGAAGCTTTCTTT	CASSRQTGDTEAFF
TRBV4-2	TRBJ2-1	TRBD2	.	TGTGCCAGCAGCCTAACCGGGACTAGCGGGGCCAATGAGCAGTTCTTC	CASSLTGTSGANEQFF
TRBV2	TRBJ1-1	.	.	TGTGCCAGCAGTGTGGGGCAGGGTAGCACTGAAGCTTTCTTT	CASSVGQGSTEAFF
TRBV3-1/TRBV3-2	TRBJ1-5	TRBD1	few	TGTGCCAGCAGCCAACAGGGACAGGGTCAGCCCCAGCATTTT	CASSQQGQGQPQHF
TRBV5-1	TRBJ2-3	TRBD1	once	TGCGCCAGCAGCTTAAGGACAGGGAGTGGAGATACGCAGTATTTT	CASSLRTGSGDTQYF
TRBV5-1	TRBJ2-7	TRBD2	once	TGCGCCAGCAGACAAAGCGGGGGGGATAGTTACGAGCAGTACTTC	CASRQSGGDSYEQYF
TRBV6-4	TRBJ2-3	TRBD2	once	TGTGCCAGCAGCCCAGCGGGGGTTCGATACACAGATACGCAGTATTTT	CASSPAGVRYTDTQYF
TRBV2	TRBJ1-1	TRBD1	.	TGTGCCAGCAGCCCCCGGCAGGGGGACACTGAAGCTTTCTTT	CASSPRQGDTEAFF
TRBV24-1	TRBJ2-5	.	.	TGTGCCACCAGTGATTGGGGGGGGCGGGAGACCCAGTACTTC	CATSDWGGRETQYF
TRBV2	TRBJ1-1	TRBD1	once	TGTGCCAGCAGACCCGGGACAGGGCCGAACACTGAAGCTTTCTTT	CASRPGTGPNTEAFF
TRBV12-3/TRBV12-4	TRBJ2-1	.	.	TGTGCCAGCCTCAGGGGTTCCTACAATGAGCAGTTCTTC	CASLRGSYNEQFF
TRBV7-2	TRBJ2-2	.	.	TGTGCCAGCAGCTTAACGAGCGCAGCGAACACCGGGGAGCTGTTTTTT	CASSLTSAANTGELFF
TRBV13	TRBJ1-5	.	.	TGTGCCAGCAGCTTACGGGTCGCGGGTGATCAGCCCCAGCATTTT	CASSLRVAGDQPQHF
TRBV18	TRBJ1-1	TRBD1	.	TGTGCCAGCTCACAGGGACAGGGGACTGAAGCTTTCTTT	CASSQGQGTEAFF
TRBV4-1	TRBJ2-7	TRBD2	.	TGCGCCAGCAGCCAAGGACTGGGAGGGGACGAGCAGTACTTC	CASSQGLGGDEQYF
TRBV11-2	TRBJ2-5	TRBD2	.	TGTGCCAGCAGCTTTAGCGGGGATAGGCAAGAGACCCAGTACTTC	CASSFSGDRQETQYF
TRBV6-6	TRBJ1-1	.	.	TGTGCCAGCAGTTACTCCGGGGGTGTGGCTGAAGCTTTCTTT	CASSYSGGVAEAFF
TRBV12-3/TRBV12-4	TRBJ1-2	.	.	TGTGCCAGCACCCAGGCGACTATGCGGGGCTACACCTTC	CASTQATMRGYTF
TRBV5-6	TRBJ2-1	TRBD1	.	TGTGCCAGCAGCTTGCGGGACAGCGACAATGAGCAGTTCTTC	CASSLRDSDNEQFF